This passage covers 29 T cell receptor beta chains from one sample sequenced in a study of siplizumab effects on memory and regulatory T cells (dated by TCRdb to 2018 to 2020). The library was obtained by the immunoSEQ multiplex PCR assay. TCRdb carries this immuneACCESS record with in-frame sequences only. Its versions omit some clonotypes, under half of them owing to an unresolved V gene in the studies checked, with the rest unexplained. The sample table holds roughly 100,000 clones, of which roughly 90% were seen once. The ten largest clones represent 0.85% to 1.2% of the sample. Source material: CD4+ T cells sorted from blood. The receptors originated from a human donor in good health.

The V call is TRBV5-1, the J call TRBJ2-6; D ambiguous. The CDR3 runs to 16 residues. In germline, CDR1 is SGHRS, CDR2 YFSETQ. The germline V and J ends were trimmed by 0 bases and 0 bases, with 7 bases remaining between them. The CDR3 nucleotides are TGCGCCAGCAGCTTGGTCGAAATCTCTGGGGCCAACGTCCTGACTTTC. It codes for CASSLVEISGANVLTF.

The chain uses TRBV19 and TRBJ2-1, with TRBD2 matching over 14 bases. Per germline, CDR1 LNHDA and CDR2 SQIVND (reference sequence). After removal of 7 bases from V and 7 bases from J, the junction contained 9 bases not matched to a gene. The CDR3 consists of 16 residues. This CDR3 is CASNNKGLAGVNEQFF. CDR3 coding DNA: TGTGCCAGTAACAATAAGGGACTAGCGGGAGTTAATGAGCAGTTCTTC.

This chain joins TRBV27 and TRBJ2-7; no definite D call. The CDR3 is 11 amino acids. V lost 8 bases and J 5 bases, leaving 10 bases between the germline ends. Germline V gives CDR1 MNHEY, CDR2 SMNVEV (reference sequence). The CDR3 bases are TGTGCCAGCCCCCCTCCTCACGAGCAGTACTTC. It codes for CASPPPHEQYF.

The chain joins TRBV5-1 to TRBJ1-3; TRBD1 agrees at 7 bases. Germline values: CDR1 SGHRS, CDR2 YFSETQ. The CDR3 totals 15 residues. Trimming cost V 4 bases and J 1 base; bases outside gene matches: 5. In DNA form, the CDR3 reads TGCGCCAGCAGCGGAACAGGGGCTTCTGGAAACACCATATATTTT. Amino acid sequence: CASSGTGASGNTIYF.

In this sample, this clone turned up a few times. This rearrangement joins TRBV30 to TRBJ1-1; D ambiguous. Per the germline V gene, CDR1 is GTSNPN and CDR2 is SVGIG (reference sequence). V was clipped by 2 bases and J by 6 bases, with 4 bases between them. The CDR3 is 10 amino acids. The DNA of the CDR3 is TGTGCCTGGAGTCGGCCTGAAGCTTTCTTT. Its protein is CAWSRPEAFF.

The CDR3: CASSGLGNIQYF. In nucleotides, the CDR3 is TGTGCCAGCAGCGGCCTTGGGAACATTCAGTACTTC. The V gene is TRBV11-2, the J gene TRBJ2-4, with no clear D. The CDR3 spans 12 residues. Germline V gene lookup returns CDR1 SGHAT and CDR2 FQNNGV. The V and J ends lost 5 bases and 7 bases respectively, with 9 bases between them.

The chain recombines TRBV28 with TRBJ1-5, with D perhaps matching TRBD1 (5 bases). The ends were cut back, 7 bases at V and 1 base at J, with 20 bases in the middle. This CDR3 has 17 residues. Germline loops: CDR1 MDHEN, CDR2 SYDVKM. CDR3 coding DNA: TGTGCCAGCACAGGGACGGGGAAACGATGGAGCAATCAGCCCCAGCATTTT. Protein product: CASTGTGKRWSNQPQHF. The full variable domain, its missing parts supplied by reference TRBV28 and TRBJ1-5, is DVKVTQSSRYLVKRTGEKVFLECVQDMDHENMFWYRQDPGLGLRLIYFSYDVKMKEKGDIPEGYSVSREKKERFSLILESASTNQTSMYLCASTGTGKRWSNQPQHFGDGTRLSIL.

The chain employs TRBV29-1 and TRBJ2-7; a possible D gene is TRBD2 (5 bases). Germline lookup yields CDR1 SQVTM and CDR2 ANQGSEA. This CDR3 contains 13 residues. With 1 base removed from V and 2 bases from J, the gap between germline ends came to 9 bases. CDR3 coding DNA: TGCAGCGTTGAAGGAGCGGATGCCTACGAGCAGTACTTC. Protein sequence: CSVEGADAYEQYF.

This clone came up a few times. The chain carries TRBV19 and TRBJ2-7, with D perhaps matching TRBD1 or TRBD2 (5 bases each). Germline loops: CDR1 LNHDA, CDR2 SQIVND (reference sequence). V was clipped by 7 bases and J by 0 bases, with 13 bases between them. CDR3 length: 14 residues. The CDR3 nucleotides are TGTGCCAGTACCCCGGGACCACACTCCTACGAGCAGTACTTC. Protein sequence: CASTPGPHSYEQYF.

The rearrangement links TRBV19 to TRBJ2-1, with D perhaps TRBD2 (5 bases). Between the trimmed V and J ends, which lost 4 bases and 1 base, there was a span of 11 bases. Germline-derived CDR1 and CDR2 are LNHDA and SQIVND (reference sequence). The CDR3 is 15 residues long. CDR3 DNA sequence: TGTGCCAGTAGTAGAGAGGGCACTTCCTACAATGAGCAGTTCTTC. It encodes CASSREGTSYNEQFF.

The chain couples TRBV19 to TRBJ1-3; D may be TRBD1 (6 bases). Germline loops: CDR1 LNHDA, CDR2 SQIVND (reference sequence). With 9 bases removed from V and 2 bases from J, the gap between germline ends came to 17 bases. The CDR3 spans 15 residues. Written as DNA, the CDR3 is TGTGCCAGCCACGGGACACTCGAACCTGGAAACACCATATATTTT. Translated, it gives CASHGTLEPGNTIYF. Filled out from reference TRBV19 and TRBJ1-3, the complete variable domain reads DGGITQSPKYLFRKEGQNVTLSCEQNLNHDAMYWYRQDPGQGLRLIYYSQIVNDFQKGDIAEGYSVSREKKESFPLTVTSAQKNPTAFYLCASHGTLEPGNTIYFGEGSWLTVV.

The CDR3, as DNA: TGTGCCAGCAGTCGTACATATAATTCACCCCTCCACTTT. Translated: CASSRTYNSPLHF. The chain recombines TRBV28 with TRBJ1-6; D uncertain. Germline V gene lookup returns CDR1 MDHEN and CDR2 SYDVKM. The V end was cut by 5 bases, the J end by 4 bases, with 6 bases between. CDR3 length: 13 amino acids.

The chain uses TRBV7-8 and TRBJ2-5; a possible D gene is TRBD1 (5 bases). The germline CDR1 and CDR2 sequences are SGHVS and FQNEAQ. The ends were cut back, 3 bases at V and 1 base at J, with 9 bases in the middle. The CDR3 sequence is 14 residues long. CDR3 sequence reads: CASSFAQGQETQYF. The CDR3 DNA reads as TGTGCCAGCAGCTTCGCCCAGGGCCAAGAGACCCAGTACTTC.

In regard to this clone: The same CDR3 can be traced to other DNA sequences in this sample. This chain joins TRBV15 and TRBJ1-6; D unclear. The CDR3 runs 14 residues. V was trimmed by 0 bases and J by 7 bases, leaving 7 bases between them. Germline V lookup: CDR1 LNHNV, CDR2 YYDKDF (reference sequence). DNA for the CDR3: TGTGCCACCAGCAGAGATCCGGAGAATTCACCCCTCCACTTT. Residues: CATSRDPENSPLHF. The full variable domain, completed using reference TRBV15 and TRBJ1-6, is DAMVIQNPRYQVTQFGKPVTLSCSQTLNHNVMYWYQQKSSQAPKLLFHYYDKDFNNEADTPDNFQSRRPNTSFCFLDIRSPGLGDTAMYLCATSRDPENSPLHFGNGTRLTVT.

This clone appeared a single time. CDR3 sequence reads: CASSATKGRTDTQYF. The CDR3 bases are TGCGCCAGCAGTGCCACAAAGGGGAGAACAGATACGCAGTATTTT. V and J are TRBV10-1 and TRBJ2-3; D may match TRBD1 or TRBD2 (5 bases each). Trimming took 4 bases from V and 3 from J, leaving 14 bases between them. Germline V gives CDR1 WNHNN, CDR2 SYGVQD (reference sequence). There are 15 residues in the CDR3.

CDR3 sequence reads: CSVGSATEAFF. The CDR3 coding sequence is TGCAGCGTTGGATCTGCGACTGAAGCTTTCTTT. The V and J genes are TRBV29-1 and TRBJ1-1; D not certain. This CDR3 spans 11 amino acids. The germline V gene encodes CDR1 SQVTM and CDR2 ANQGSEA. Trimming shortened V by 4 bases and J by 5 bases, and 8 bases separated the two germline ends.

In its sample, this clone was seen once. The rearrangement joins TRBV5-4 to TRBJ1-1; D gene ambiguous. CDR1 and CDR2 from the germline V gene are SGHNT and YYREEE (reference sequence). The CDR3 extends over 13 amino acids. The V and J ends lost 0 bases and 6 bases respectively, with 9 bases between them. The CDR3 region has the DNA TGTGCCAGCAGCTTGGAAAGGACTTCTGAAGCTTTCTTT. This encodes CASSLERTSEAFF.

CDR3 region: CASSLVGTTYNEQFF. The CDR3 DNA follows: TGTGCCAGCAGTTTAGTCGGAACTACCTACAATGAGCAGTTCTTC. The chain is built from TRBV28 and TRBJ2-1; D gene uncertain. Germline lookup yields CDR1 MDHEN and CDR2 SYDVKM. The V and J ends lost 2 bases and 2 bases respectively, with 10 bases between them. CDR3 length: 15 residues.

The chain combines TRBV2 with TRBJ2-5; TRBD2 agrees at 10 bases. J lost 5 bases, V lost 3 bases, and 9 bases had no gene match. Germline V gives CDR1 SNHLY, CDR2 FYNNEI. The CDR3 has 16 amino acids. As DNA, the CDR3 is TGTGCCAGCAGTGAGGACTCTAGCGGGAGTAGGGAGACCCAGTACTTC. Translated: CASSEDSSGSRETQYF.

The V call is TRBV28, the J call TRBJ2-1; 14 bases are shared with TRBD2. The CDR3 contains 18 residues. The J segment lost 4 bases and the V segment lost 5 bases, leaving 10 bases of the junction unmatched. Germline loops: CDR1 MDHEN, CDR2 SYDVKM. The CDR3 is CASSMTSGRVIAYNEQFF. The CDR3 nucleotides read TGTGCCAGCAGTATGACTAGCGGGAGGGTCATCGCGTACAATGAGCAGTTCTTC.

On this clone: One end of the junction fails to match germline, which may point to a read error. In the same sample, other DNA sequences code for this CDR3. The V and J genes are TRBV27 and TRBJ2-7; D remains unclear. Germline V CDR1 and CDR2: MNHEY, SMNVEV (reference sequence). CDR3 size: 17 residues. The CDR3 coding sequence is TGTGCCAGCAGTTTAAGCGCCCGTGGGTTCTTACCCTACGAACAGTACTTC. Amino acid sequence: CASSLSARGFLPYEQYF.

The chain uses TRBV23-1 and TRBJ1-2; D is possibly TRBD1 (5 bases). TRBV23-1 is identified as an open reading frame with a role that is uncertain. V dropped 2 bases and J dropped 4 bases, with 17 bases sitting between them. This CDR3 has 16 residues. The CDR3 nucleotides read TGCGCCAGCAGTCAAAAAGATGGGGGAGTAGGCTATGGCTACACCTTC. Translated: CASSQKDGGVGYGYTF.

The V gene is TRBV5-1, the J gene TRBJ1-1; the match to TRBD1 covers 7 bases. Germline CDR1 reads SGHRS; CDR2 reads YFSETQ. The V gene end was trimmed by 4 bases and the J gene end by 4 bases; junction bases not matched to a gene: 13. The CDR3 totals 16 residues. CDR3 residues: CASSPGTDRVGTEAFF. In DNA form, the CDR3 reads TGCGCCAGCAGCCCGGGCACCGACAGGGTTGGCACTGAAGCTTTCTTT.

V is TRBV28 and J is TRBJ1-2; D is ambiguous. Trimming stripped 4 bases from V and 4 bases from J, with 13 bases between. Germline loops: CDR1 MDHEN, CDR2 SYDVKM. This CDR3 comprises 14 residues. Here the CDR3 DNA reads TGTGCCAGCAGTTCCCAACCGGAAATCTATGGCTACACCTTC. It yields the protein CASSSQPEIYGYTF.

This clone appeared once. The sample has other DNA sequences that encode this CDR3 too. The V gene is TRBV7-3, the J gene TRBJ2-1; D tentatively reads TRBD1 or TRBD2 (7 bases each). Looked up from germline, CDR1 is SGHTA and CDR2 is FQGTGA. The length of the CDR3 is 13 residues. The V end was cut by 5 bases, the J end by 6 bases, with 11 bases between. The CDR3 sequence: CASSPRGGNEQFF. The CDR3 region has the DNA TGTGCCAGCAGCCCCAGGGGGGGCAATGAGCAGTTCTTC.

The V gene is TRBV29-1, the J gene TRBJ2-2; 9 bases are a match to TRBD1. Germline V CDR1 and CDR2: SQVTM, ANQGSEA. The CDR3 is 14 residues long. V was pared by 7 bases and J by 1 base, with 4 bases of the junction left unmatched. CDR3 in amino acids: CSASGQGNTGELFF. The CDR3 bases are TGCAGCGCGTCGGGACAGGGGAACACCGGGGAGCTGTTTTTT.

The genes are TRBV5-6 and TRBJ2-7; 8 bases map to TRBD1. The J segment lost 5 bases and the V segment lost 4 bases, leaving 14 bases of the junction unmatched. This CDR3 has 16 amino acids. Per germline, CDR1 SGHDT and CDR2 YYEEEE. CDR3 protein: CASSGGTGGWLHEQYF. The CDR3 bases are TGTGCCAGCAGCGGGGGGACAGGTGGGTGGCTCCACGAGCAGTACTTC.

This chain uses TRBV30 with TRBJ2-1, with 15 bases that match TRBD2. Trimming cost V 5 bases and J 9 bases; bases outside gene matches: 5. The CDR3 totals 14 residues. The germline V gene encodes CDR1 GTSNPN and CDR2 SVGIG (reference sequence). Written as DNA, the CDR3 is TGTGCCTGGCTTAGGACTAGCGGGAGGGGTGAGCAGTTCTTC. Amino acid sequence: CAWLRTSGRGEQFF.

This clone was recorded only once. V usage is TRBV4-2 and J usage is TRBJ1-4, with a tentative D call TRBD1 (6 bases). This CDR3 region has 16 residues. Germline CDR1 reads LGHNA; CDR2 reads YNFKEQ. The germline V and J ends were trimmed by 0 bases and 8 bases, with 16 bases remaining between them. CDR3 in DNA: TGTGCCAGCAGCCAAGATACGGACAGCGGGGGCGAAAAACTGTTTTTT. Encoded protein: CASSQDTDSGGEKLFF.